This record covers a single T cell receptor (beta chain). Its antigen remains unidentified. This record belongs to a study of cytomegalovirus exposure and HLA in healthy donors. CDR3 size: 15 residues. Germline values: CDR1 SGHDT, CDR2 YYEEEE. J was trimmed by 0 bases and V by 5 bases; bases with no gene match: 3. PCR primers comprised 60 Vbeta and 13 Jbeta primers. Sequenced by immunoSEQ multiplex PCR; TCRdb stores in-frame clones only, minus some. Of 190,000 or so clones in the sample, approximately 80% were seen once. General study findings and limits: Productive rates of about 90% or about 30% were seen for most TCR beta V segments in an earlier analysis. Reportedly, TCR beta sequences accurately predicted HLA-A and HLA-B alleles in most subjects. An analysis was carried out at a later point. It showed that HLA-associated TCR beta chains were more clonally expanded than equally common non-associated chains.

This sequence was found in a woman in her fifties or sixties in good health and CMV-seropositive. The V gene is TRBV5-6, the J gene TRBJ1-4; 8 bases align to TRBD1. The sequenced sample was PBMCs. CDR3 protein: CASRYRGATNEKLFF. CDR3 nucleotides: TGTGCCAGCAGGTACAGGGGGGCAACTAATGAAAAACTGTTTTTT.